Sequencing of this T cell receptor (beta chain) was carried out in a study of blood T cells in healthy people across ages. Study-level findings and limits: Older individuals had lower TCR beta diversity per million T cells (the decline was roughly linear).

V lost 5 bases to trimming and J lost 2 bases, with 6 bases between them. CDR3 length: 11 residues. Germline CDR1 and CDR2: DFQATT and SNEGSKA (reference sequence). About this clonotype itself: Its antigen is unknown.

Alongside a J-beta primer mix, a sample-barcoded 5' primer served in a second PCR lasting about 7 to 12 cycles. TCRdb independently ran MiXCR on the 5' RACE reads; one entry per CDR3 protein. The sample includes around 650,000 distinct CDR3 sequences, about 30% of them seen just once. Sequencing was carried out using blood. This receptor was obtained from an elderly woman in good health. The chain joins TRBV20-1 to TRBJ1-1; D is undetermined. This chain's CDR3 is CSAYINTEAFF. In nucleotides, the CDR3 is TGCAGTGCTTACATAAACACTGAAGCTTTCTTT.